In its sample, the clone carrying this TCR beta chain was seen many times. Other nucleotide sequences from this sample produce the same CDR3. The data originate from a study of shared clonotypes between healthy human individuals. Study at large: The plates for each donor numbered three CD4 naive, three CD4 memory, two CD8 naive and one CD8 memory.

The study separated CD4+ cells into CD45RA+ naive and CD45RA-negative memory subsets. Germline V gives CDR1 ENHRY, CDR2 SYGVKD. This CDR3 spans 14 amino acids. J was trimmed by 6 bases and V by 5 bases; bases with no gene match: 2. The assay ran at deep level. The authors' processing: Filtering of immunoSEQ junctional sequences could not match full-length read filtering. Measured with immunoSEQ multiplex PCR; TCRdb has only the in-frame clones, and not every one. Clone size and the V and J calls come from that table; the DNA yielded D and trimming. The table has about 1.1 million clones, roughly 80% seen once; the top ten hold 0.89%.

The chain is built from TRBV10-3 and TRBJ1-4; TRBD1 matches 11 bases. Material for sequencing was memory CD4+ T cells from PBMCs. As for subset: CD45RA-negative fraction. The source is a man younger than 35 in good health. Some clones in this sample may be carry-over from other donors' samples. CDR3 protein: CAISRDRGDEKLFF. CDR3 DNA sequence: TGTGCCATCAGTCGGGACAGGGGGGATGAAAAACTGTTTTTT.